Shown below are 6 T cell receptor beta chains from a single sample sequenced in a study of beta chain features in type 1 diabetes. General study results and limits: Type 1 diabetes patients had moderately but significantly shorter TCRB CDR3s in all four CD4+ subsets.

No cognate antigen is known for these TCRs. The isolated RNA, all of it, was reverse transcribed, so expressed TCRB transcripts were what got sequenced. The protocol was immunoSEQ multiplex PCR, while the TCRdb copy is restricted to in-frame clones and leaves out a portion. The sample lists approximately 160,000 clones, about a tenth occurring once. The sample was central memory CD4+ T cells from blood. Receptors were obtained from a man aged 30 to 45 with type 1 diabetes.

This clone was observed a few times. The rearrangement uses TRBV19 and TRBJ2-2; 8 bases fit TRBD2. CDR3 length: 19 residues. Trimming removed 5 bases from V and 6 bases from J; junction bases left unmatched: 20. The germline V gene encodes CDR1 LNHDA and CDR2 SQIVND (reference sequence). CDR3 amino acids: CASSVIRAGVLMAAGELFF. DNA of the CDR3: TGTGCCAGTAGTGTGATCCGAGCGGGAGTTCTAATGGCCGCCGGGGAGCTGTTTTTT.

This clone was counted a few times. V gene TRBV30 combines with J gene TRBJ1-3; no clear D. V was shortened by 0 bases and J by 12 bases, with 15 bases between the two germline ends. This CDR3 spans 13 amino acids. Looked up from germline, CDR1 is GTSNPN and CDR2 is SVGIG (reference sequence). CDR3 sequence (DNA): TGTGCCTGGAGTGTCGGAGGAGATGTTGGCATATATTTT. It encodes CAWSVGGDVGIYF.

On this clone itself: One end of the junction is discordant with germline, which a read error may explain. This chain links TRBV7-7 with TRBJ2-1; 9 nucleotides line up with TRBD2. The V gene's germline CDR1 is SSHAT and CDR2 FNYEAQ (reference sequence). The CDR3 has 14 amino acids. DNA for the CDR3: TGTGCTAGCAGCTTGGTTGGCGGGAGGGATGAGCAGTTCTTC. Translated, it gives CASSLVGGRDEQFF.

In this sample, this clone turned up a few times. V and J are TRBV19 and TRBJ1-1, with a tentative D call TRBD1 (6 bases). The CDR3 consists of 16 residues. V was cut by 3 bases and J by 4 bases, with 18 bases left in between. CDR1 and CDR2 from the germline V gene are LNHDA and SQIVND (reference sequence). The CDR3 DNA sequence: TGTGCCAGTAGTATCCCTTTCCAGGGGCGGATCACTGAAGCTTTCTTT. Translation gives CASSIPFQGRITEAFF. Full variable domain (rest looked up from reference TRBV19 and TRBJ1-1): DGGITQSPKYLFRKEGQNVTLSCEQNLNHDAMYWYRQDPGQGLRLIYYSQIVNDFQKGDIAEGYSVSREKKESFPLTVTSAQKNPTAFYLCASSIPFQGRITEAFFGQGTRLTVV.

This clone appeared a few times. The rearrangement joins TRBV28 to TRBJ2-7; D is unresolved. Germline-derived CDR1 and CDR2 are MDHEN and SYDVKM. V lost 3 bases to trimming and J lost 2 bases, with 8 bases between them. The CDR3 extends over 13 amino acids. Here the CDR3 reads CASSLLQPYEQYF. The CDR3, as DNA: TGTGCCAGCAGTTTGTTACAGCCCTACGAGCAGTACTTC.

The V and J genes are TRBV19 and TRBJ2-7; D possibly corresponds to TRBD1 (6 bases). CDR1 and CDR2 from the germline V gene are LNHDA and SQIVND (reference sequence). V lost 3 bases, J lost 5 bases, and 14 bases lay in between. There are 14 residues in the CDR3. The CDR3 here is CASSMTGPANEQYF. DNA for the CDR3: TGTGCCAGTAGTATGACAGGTCCCGCCAACGAGCAGTACTTC.